A selection of T cell receptor beta chains follows, all from one sample in a study of graft-versus-host responses after intestinal transplantation. Measured with immunoSEQ multiplex PCR; TCRdb has only the in-frame clones, and not every one. The table lists approximately 90,000 clones, 85% to 95% of them singletons. These receptors' targets are unknown. Sequencing used unstimulated CD8+ T cells sorted from spleen or lymph node cells, obtained before intestinal transplant. These receptors were obtained from a human donor who received an intestinal transplant. Each CDR3 is given with its conserved first and last residue. The D gene is left open where the match is weak. Rows give clone size only sometimes, using once, few, many, or a class for an expanded clone.

>-|-|TRBV13|TRBJ2-5
CASTESPQETQYF
>-|-|TRBV15|TRBJ1-6
CATSRDQTRNSPLHF
>TRBD1|-|TRBV27|TRBJ2-2
CASSFFAQGALDTGELFF
>TRBD1|-|TRBV5-1|TRBJ1-6
CASSLRQGDSPLHF
>-|-|TRBV7-6|TRBJ1-1
CASSFIGTEAFF
>TRBD1|-|TRBV13|TRBJ2-1
CASLGQGRNNEQFF
>-|few|TRBV6-5|TRBJ2-7
CASSYSGQLVYEQYF
>-|-|TRBV30|TRBJ2-7
CAWRGDTYEQYF
>TRBD2|once|TRBV7-2|-
CASSPTSGGLYEQYF
>-|-|TRBV21-1|TRBJ1-2
CASSKPRDRRNYGYTF
>TRBD2|-|TRBV7-2|TRBJ2-3
CASSPWDYGTDTQYF
>-|-|TRBV15|TRBJ2-1
CATSRDRIAPYWYNEQFF
>TRBD2|-|TRBV30|TRBJ2-1
CAWSILAGGEQFF
>-|-|TRBV7-9|TRBJ1-6
CASSSGLGSTPLHF
>TRBD1|-|TRBV27|TRBJ2-7
CASTAPGQVYEQYF
>TRBD2|-|TRBV4-1|TRBJ2-7
CASSIHPAGTSGALAAYEQYF
>-|-|TRBV4-1|TRBJ1-1
CASSQGGITEAFF
>-|-|TRBV5-6|TRBJ1-1
CASSLDRASLLNTEAFF
>-|-|TRBV7-9|TRBJ1-1
CASSTVGAENTEAFF
>-|-|TRBV19|TRBJ2-1
CASSIVIGGNEQFF
>TRBD1|-|TRBV27|TRBJ1-5
CASSPGQDQPQHF
>-|-|TRBV9|TRBJ2-3
CASSVDFTDTQYF
>-|-|TRBV11-1|TRBJ1-2
CASSFEEILGPRSYTF
>-|-|TRBV28|TRBJ1-2
CASTGDDPYGYTF
>-|-|TRBV7-9|TRBJ2-2
CASSFQPGTNTGELFF
>TRBD2|-|TRBV27|TRBJ2-1
CASSLAGGPDEQFF
>TRBD1|-|TRBV6-5|TRBJ1-5
CASRPGQLNQPQHF
>TRBD1|-|TRBV7-2|TRBJ1-1
CASSQGQGGSTEAFF
>-|-|TRBV5-4|TRBJ2-2
CASSTKLSSFGTGELFF
>-|few|TRBV5-1|TRBJ2-7
CASSNYEQYF
>-|-|TRBV7-9|TRBJ2-7
CASSFRSWKKSSYEQYF
>-|-|TRBV11-2|TRBJ2-3
CASSLDRDGADTQYF
>-|-|TRBV14|TRBJ2-1
CASSLMVGSGDEQFF
>TRBD1|-|TRBV28|TRBJ1-1
CASSFWTGGEGTEAFF
>TRBD2|-|TRBV29-1|TRBJ2-3
CSVEHGRSTDTQYF